The following is a TCR beta chain sequence with its context. This entry is derived from a study of technical replicates of blood from a few donors. Germline V gene sequence: CDR1 LGHNA, CDR2 YSLEER. The trim removed 2 bases at V and 4 bases at J, leaving 8 bases unmatched. The CDR3 runs to 17 residues. Generated by immunoSEQ multiplex PCR, the TCRdb table keeps only in-frame clones and is missing some. Of just under 60,000 clones listed, 90% to 95% are singletons. J is TRBJ2-1 and V is TRBV4-3; 10 bases are a match to TRBD1. Sequenced input: PBMCs. The clonotype was recovered from a human donor in good health. Some clones in this sample may be carry-over from other donors' samples. The CDR3 is CASSQLYRDRGYNEQFF. The CDR3 coding sequence is TGCGCCAGCAGCCAACTATACCGGGACAGGGGTTACAATGAGCAGTTCTTC.